The 11 T cell receptor beta chains below all came from one sample that was sequenced in a study of T-cell memory formation after mild COVID-19. MiXCR was run by TCRdb on the 5' RACE reads, yielding one entry per CDR3 protein. Here the sample spans just over 350,000 distinct CDR3 sequences, approximately 15% being singletons. The sample comprised PBMCs or a T cell subset sorted from them (not recorded which). These receptor sequences come from a man younger than 35 who had mild COVID-19 (a few samples of this study predate the infection). Cell type and time point are not known.

The V call is TRBV7-2, the J call TRBJ1-3, with D hard to call. This CDR3 has 13 residues. CDR1 and CDR2 (germline): SGHTA, FQGNSA. V lost 2 bases to trimming and J lost 5 bases, with 7 bases between them. The CDR3 DNA sequence: TGTGCCAGCAGCTTACTACACCGAAACACCATATATTTT. Protein sequence: CASSLLHRNTIYF.

This clonotype turned up a few times. The J gene is TRBJ2-7, the V gene TRBV5-1, with D possibly matching TRBD2 (5 bases). This CDR3 comprises 14 residues. Trimming stripped 4 bases from V and 4 bases from J, with 15 bases between. CDR1 and CDR2 from the germline V gene are SGHRS and YFSETQ. The CDR3 DNA is TGCGCCAGCAGCACGGGCGACGGGATTTACGAGCAGTACGTC. It specifies CASSTGDGIYEQYV.

This clonotype came up many times. This chain links TRBV10-2 with TRBJ2-3, with TRBD1 identical over 8 bases. The CDR3 spans 14 residues. CDR1 is WSHSY, CDR2 SAAADI, per germline. Trimming took 7 bases from V and 1 from J; bases not matched to a gene: 4. The CDR3, as DNA: TGCGCCAGCACGGCGACAGGGGGCACAGATACGCAGTATTTT. It translates to CASTATGGTDTQYF.

The sample holds one count of this clonotype. The chain is built from TRBV21-1 and TRBJ2-7; the DNA was not used to check the table's D call, TRBD1. TRBV21-1 is tagged as a pseudogene. The length of the CDR3 is 14 residues. The CDR3 sequence is CASSKVGGLREQYV. For the CDR3, the DNA is TGTGCCAGCAGCAAAGTCGGGGGGCTTCGCGAGCAGTACGTC.

This clonotype showed up just a few times. The chain carries TRBV5-1 and TRBJ2-3; D is ambiguous. In germline, CDR1 is SGHRS, CDR2 YFSETQ. The CDR3 length is 14 residues. Deletions cut 3 bases from V and 2 bases from J, with 10 bases between. The CDR3 coding sequence is TGCGCCAGCAGCTCGGAAGCTCACACAGATACGCAGTATTTT. Its translation: CASSSEAHTDTQYF.

This clonotype was observed a few times. The chain has TRBV25-1 and TRBJ2-2; D is unclear. This CDR3 contains 13 residues. Germline-derived CDR1 and CDR2 are MGHDK and SYGVNS. Between the trimmed V and J ends, which lost 3 bases and 5 bases, there was a span of 7 bases. This chain's CDR3 is CASSDRTTGELFF. The CDR3, as DNA: TGTGCCAGCAGTGATCGGACGACCGGGGAGCTGTTTTTT.

The gene calls are TRBV4-3 and TRBJ2-3, with D perhaps matching TRBD1 or TRBD2 (5 bases each). This CDR3 is built from 14 residues. The V end lost 4 bases, the J end lost 5 bases, and 13 bases lay between the germline ends. Per germline, CDR1 LGHNA and CDR2 YSLEER. Here the CDR3 reads CASSLGDVGDTQYF. In DNA, the CDR3 is TGCGCCAGCAGCCTGGGGGACGTAGGAGATACGCAGTATTTT.

CDR3 loop: CSAEKRGAGDIQYF. CDR3 nucleotides: TGCAGTGCGGAAAAGCGGGGGGCGGGTGACATTCAGTACTTC. The rearrangement joins TRBV20-1 to TRBJ2-4; 9 positions agree with TRBD2. The V segment lost 6 bases and the J segment 8 bases; nucleotides outside the gene matches: 11. CDR3 length: 14 residues. The germline CDR1 and CDR2 sequences are DFQATT and SNEGSKA (reference sequence).

This clonotype was picked up many times. J is TRBJ2-1 and V is TRBV7-9, with D hard to call. CDR1 is SEHNR, CDR2 FQNEAQ, per germline (reference sequence). Trimming stripped 5 bases from V and 2 bases from J, with 16 bases between. The CDR3 contains 16 residues. The CDR3 region is CASSPRGMPTYNEQFF. DNA for the CDR3: TGTGCCAGCAGCCCTAGAGGCATGCCGACCTACAATGAGCAGTTCTTC.

In its sample, this clonotype was seen many times. The rearrangement links TRBV11-2 to TRBJ2-7, with D uncertain. CDR1 and CDR2 (germline): SGHAT, FQNNGV. V was pared by 3 bases and J by 10 bases, with 16 bases between. CDR3 length: 13 residues. The CDR3 spells CASSFPLGSPQYF. The CDR3 DNA follows: TGTGCCAGCAGCTTCCCCTTGGGATCACCCCAGTACTTC.

The genes are TRBV9 and TRBJ2-1, with 8 bases aligning to TRBD2. This CDR3 region has 16 residues. The V segment lost 7 bases and the J segment 2 bases; nucleotides outside the gene matches: 11. Germline lookup yields CDR1 SGDLS and CDR2 YYNGEE. Here the CDR3 reads CASDGGAGGAYNEQFF. The CDR3 nucleotides are TGTGCCAGCGACGGAGGGGCGGGGGGCGCCTACAATGAGCAGTTCTTC.